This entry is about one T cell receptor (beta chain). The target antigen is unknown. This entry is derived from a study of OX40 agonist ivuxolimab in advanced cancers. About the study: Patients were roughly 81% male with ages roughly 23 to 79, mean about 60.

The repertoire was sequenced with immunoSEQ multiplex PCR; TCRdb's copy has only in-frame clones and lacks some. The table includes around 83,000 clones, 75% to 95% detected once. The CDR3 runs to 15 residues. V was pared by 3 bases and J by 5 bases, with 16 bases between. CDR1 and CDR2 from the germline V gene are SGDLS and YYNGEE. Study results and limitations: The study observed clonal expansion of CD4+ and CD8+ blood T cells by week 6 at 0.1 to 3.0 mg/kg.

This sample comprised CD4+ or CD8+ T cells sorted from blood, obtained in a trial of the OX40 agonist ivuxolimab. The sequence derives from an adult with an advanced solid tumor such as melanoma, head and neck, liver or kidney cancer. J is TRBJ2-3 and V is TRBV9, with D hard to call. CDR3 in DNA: TGTGCCAGCAGCGCTACCCACTTTCACCTAGATACGCAGTATTTT. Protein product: CASSATHFHLDTQYF. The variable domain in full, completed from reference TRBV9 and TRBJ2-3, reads DSGVTQTPKHLITATGQRVTLRCSPRSGDLSVYWYQQSLDQGLQFLIQYYNGEERAKGNILERFSAQQFPDLHSELNLSSLELGDSALYFCASSATHFHLDTQYFGPGTRLTVL.